This TCR beta chain stems from a study of glioma-infiltrating T cells. The iRepertoire nested amplicon-rescue multiplex PCR amplified TCR alpha and beta CDR3s from RNA. TCRdb ran MiXCR on the multiplex PCR reads and lists one entry per CDR3 protein. Recorded for this sample: 2 distinct CDR3 sequences. The sequencing input was glioma tissue, nonneoplastic brain tissue, or PBMCs (not recorded which). The receptor source for this set is a human donor with low-grade glioma or glioblastoma, undergoing nonglioma brain surgery, or in good health (not recorded which).

In regard to this clonotype: Since it is a stray read in a library aimed at alpha chains, this beta chain has a size that is not meaningful. The chain combines TRBV7-9 with TRBJ2-7; D unclear. V was shortened by 5 bases and J by 7 bases, with 12 bases between the two germline ends. The CDR3 length is 12 residues. Per the germline V gene, CDR1 is SEHNR and CDR2 is FQNEAQ (reference sequence). CDR3 protein: CASSHPIGEQYF. In nucleotides, the CDR3 is TGTGCCAGCAGCCACCCAATTGGAGAGCAGTACTTC. Combining the CDR3 with reference TRBV7-9 and TRBJ2-7 gives the whole variable domain DTGVSQNPRHKITKRGQNVTFRCDPISEHNRLYWYRQTLGQGPEFLTYFQNEAQLEKSRLLSDRFSAERPKGSFSTLEIQRTEQGDSAMYLCASSHPIGEQYFGPGTRLTVT.